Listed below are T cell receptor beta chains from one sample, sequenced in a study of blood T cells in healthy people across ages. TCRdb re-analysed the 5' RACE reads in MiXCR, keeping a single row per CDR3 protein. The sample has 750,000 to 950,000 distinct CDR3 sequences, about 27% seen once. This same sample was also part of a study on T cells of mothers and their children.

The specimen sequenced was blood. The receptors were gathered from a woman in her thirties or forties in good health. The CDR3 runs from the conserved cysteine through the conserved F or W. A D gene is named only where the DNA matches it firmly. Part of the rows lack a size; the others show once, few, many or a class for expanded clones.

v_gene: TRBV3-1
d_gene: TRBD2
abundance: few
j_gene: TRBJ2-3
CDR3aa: CASSQGRLAGTPGTQYF
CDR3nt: TGTGCCAGCAGCCAAGGTCGACTAGCGGGGACCCCCGGTACGCAGTATTTT

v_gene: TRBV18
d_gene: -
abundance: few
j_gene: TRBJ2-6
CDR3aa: CASSPRDFSGANVLTF
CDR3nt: TGTGCCAGCTCACCACGAGACTTCTCTGGGGCCAACGTCCTGACTTTC

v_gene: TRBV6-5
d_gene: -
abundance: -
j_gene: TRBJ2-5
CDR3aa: CASSYGGGRETQYF
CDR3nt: TGTGCCAGCAGTTACGGTGGGGGGCGTGAGACCCAGTACTTC

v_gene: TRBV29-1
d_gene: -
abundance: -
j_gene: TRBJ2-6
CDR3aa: CGVVAPKAAGANVLTF
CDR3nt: TGCGGCGTTGTAGCTCCCAAAGCCGCGGGGGCCAACGTCCTGACTTTC

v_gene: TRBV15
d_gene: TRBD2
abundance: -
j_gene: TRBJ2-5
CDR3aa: CARTSGGPRGIYQETQYF
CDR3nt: TGTGCCAGAACTAGCGGGGGTCCGAGGGGGATATACCAAGAGACCCAGTACTTC

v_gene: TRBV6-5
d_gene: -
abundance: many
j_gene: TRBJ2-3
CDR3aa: CASSYKGNTDTQYF
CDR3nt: TGTGCCAGCAGTTACAAAGGAAACACAGATACGCAGTATTTT

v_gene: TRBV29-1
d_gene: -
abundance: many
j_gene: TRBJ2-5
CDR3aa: CSVVEGQETQYF
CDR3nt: TGCAGCGTTGTTGAGGGCCAAGAGACCCAGTACTTC

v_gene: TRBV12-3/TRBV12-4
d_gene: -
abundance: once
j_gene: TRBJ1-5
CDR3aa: CASSPTHRDDQPQHF
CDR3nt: TGTGCCAGCAGCCCTACTCACAGGGACGATCAGCCCCAGCATTTT

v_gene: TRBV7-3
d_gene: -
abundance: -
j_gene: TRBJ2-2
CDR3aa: CASSPRVGGVGTGELFF
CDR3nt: TGTGCCAGCAGCCCCCGGGTGGGGGGCGTAGGCACCGGGGAGCTGTTTTTT

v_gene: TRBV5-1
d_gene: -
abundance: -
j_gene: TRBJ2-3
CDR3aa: CASRPGQATDTQYF
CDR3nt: TGCGCCAGCAGACCGGGACAAGCGACAGATACGCAGTATTTT

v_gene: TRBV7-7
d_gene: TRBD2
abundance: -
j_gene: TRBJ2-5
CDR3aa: CASSLGRLAGGETQYF
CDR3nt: TGTGCTAGCAGCTTAGGGCGCCTAGCGGGAGGGGAGACCCAGTACTTC

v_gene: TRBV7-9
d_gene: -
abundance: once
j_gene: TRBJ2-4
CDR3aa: CASSPGQRAKNIQYF
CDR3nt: TGTGCCAGCAGCCCCGGACAGAGAGCCAAAAACATTCAGTACTTC

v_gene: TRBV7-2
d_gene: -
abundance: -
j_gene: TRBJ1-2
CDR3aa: CASSEGGGYGNTF
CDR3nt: TGTGCCAGCAGCGAGGGGGGAGGCTATGGCAACACCTTC

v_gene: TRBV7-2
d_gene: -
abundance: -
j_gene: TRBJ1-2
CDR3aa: CASGRGRYYGYTF
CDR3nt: TGTGCCAGCGGGCGGGGGCGGTACTATGGCTACACCTTC

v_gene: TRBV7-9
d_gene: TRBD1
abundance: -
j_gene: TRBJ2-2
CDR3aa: CASSSHRDRLQNTGELFF
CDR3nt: TGTGCCAGCAGCTCACACCGGGACAGACTGCAGAACACCGGGGAGCTGTTTTTT

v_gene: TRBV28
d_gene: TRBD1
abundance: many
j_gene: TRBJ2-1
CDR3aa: CASSLQGAVYRFF
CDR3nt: TGTGCCAGCAGTTTGCAGGGGGCCGTTTACAGGTTCTTC

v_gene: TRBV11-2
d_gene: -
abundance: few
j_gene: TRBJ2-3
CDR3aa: CASSFSQGQDTQYF
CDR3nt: TGTGCCAGCAGCTTTAGCCAGGGCCAAGATACGCAGTATTTT

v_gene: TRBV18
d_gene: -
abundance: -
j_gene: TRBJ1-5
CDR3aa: CASSPPGPSNQPQHF
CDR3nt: TGTGCCAGCTCACCACCGGGACCGAGCAATCAGCCCCAGCATTTT

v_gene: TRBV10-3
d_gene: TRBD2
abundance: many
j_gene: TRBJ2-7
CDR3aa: CAISVYYGTRGYEQYF
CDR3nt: TGTGCCATCAGTGTGTACTACGGGACTAGGGGATACGAGCAGTACTTC

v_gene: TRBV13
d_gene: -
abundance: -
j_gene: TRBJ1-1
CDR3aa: CASSLGVGTYTEAFF
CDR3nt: TGTGCCAGCAGCTTAGGGGTGGGGACATACACTGAAGCTTTCTTT

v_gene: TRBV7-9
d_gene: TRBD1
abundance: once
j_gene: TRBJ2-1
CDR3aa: CASSLTGTGHNERFF
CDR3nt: TGTGCCAGCAGCTTAACCGGGACAGGGCACAATGAGCGGTTCTTC

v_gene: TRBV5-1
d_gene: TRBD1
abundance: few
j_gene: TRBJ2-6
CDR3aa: CASSFLSPDRGVHGANVLTF
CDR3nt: TGCGCCAGCAGCTTCCTGTCCCCGGACAGGGGTGTTCATGGGGCCAACGTCCTGACTTTC

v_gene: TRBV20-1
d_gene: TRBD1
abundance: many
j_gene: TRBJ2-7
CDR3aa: CSARKPGTGYEQYF
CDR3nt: TGCAGTGCTAGAAAGCCCGGGACAGGCTACGAGCAGTACTTC

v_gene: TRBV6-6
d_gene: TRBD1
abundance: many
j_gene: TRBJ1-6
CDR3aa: CASRPQGAGSPLHF
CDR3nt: TGTGCCAGCAGACCCCAGGGGGCTGGTTCACCCCTCCACTTT

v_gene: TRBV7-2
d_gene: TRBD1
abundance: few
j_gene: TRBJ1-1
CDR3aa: CASSLKGTGGTEAFF
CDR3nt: TGTGCCAGCAGCCTAAAAGGGACAGGGGGCACTGAAGCTTTCTTT

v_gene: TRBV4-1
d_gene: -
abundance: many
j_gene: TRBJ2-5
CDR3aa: CASSQNREETQYF
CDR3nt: TGCGCCAGCAGCCAAAACAGGGAGGAGACCCAGTACTTC

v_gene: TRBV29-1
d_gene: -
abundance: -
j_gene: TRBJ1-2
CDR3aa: CSVFLNYGYTF
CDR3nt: TGCAGCGTTTTCCTCAACTATGGCTACACCTTC

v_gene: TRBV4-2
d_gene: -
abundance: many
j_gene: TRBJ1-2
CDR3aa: CASSQENKGDYGYTF
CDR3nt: TGTGCCAGCAGCCAAGAGAACAAGGGGGACTATGGCTACACCTTC

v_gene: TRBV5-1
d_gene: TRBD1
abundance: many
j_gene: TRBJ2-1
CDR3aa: CASSLSTDRGRNEQFF
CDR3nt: TGCGCCAGCAGCTTGAGTACCGACAGGGGGAGGAATGAGCAGTTCTTC

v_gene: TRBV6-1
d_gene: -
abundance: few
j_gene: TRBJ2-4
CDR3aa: CAVSGGTKNIQYF
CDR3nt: TGTGCCGTCTCCGGAGGGACCAAAAACATTCAGTACTTC

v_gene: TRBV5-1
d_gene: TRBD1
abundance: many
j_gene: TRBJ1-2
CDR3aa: CASSMDRGSYDGYTF
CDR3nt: TGCGCCAGCAGCATGGACAGGGGATCGTACGATGGCTACACCTTC

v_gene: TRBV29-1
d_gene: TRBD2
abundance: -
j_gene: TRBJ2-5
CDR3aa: CSVEGRTSGSRETQYF
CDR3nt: TGCAGCGTTGAAGGCCGGACTAGCGGGAGCAGAGAGACCCAGTACTTC

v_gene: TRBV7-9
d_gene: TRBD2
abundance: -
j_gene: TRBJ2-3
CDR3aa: CASSRLAGGSDTQYF
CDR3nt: TGTGCCAGCAGCAGATTAGCGGGGGGATCAGATACGCAGTATTTT

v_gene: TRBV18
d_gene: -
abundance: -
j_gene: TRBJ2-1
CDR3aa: CASSQSKQFF
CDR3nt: TGTGCCAGCTCACAAAGTAAGCAGTTCTTC

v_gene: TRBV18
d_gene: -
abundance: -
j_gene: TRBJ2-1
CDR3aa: CASSPQFGGGNEQFF
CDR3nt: TGTGCCAGCTCACCACAGTTCGGGGGAGGAAATGAGCAGTTCTTC

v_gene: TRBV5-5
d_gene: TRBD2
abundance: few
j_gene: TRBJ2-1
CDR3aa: CASSLELAGVGEQFF
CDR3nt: TGTGCCAGCAGCTTGGAGTTAGCGGGGGTTGGGGAGCAGTTCTTC

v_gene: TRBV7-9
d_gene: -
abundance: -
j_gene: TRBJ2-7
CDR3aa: CASSLGGGQAEREQYF
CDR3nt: TGTGCCAGCAGCTTAGGGGGGGGACAGGCCGAGCGGGAGCAGTACTTC

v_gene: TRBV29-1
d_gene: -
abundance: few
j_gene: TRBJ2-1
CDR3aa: CSVTYSWGNEQFF
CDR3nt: TGCAGCGTTACTTATAGCTGGGGCAATGAGCAGTTCTTC

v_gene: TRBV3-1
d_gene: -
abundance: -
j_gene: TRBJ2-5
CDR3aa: CASSRGVPGEQYF
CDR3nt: TGTGCCAGCAGCCGAGGGGTTCCGGGGGAGCAGTACTTC

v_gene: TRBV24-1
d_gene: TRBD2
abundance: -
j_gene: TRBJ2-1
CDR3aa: CATSDFGTSGGAPYNEQFF
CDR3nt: TGTGCCACCAGTGATTTTGGGACTAGCGGGGGGGCCCCGTACAATGAGCAGTTCTTC

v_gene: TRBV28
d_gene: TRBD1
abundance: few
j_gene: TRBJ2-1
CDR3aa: CASSSNTGVPYNEQFF
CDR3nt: TGTGCCAGCAGTTCAAACACAGGGGTACCCTACAATGAGCAGTTCTTC

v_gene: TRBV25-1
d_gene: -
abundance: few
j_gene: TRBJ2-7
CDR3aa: CASSVEVLYEQYF
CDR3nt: TGTGCCAGCAGTGTGGAGGTACTCTACGAGCAGTACTTC

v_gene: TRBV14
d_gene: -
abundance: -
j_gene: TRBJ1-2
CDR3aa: CASSHSGYGYTF
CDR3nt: TGTGCCAGCAGCCATTCAGGGTATGGCTACACCTTC

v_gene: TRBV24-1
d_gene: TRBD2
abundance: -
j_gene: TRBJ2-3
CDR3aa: CATSDSAGLAGDYTDTQYF
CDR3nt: TGTGCCACCAGTGATTCTGCTGGGCTAGCGGGGGACTACACAGATACGCAGTATTTT